One T cell receptor (beta chain) is described in this entry. The antigen remains undetermined. Adult donors, all healthy and HIV-negative, had no recent acute infections or vaccinations. This sample is drawn from a study of shared clonotypes between healthy human individuals. Study-wide background: A few men and a couple of women, aged 18 to 49, were donors.

Germline CDR1 LNHDA, CDR2 SQIVND (reference sequence). The CDR3 has 14 residues. V was shortened by 3 bases and J by 1 base, with 7 bases between the two germline ends. Study-wide results and limits: Blood alone was sampled, and tissue repertoires likely differ. Naive CD4 clonotypes were shared across a few donors at approximately 5.3%.

Profiled with immunoSEQ multiplex PCR; TCRdb holds only in-frame clones, not every one. The sample carries roughly 2,300,000 clones, less than 95% recorded once. The receptor was derived from a young man in good health. Some clones in this sample may be carry-over from other donors' samples. The chain carries TRBV19 and TRBJ2-1; D is unresolved. The sequenced sample consisted of naive CD4+ T cells from PBMCs. As for subset: CD45RA+ positively selected. Written as DNA, the CDR3 is TGTGCCAGTAGTATTCGGAAGTCCTACAATGAGCAGTTCTTC. Translated: CASSIRKSYNEQFF.